A selection of T cell receptor beta chains follows, all from one sample in a study of shared clonotypes between healthy human individuals. Here immunoSEQ multiplex PCR was the method, and the copy in TCRdb shows in-frame clones only, minus some. Counted here are a few million clones, around nine tenths occurring once; the ten biggest clones make up 0.13% to 0.15%. Sequencing used naive CD4+ T cells sorted from blood. These receptor sequences come from a young man in good health. CDR3s include the opening cysteine and the closing phenylalanine or tryptophan. D genes are given only for firm matches. Clone size is not always given. Where it is, it says once, few, many or a class for expanded clones.

clone size,V gene,D gene,J gene,CDR3 DNA,CDR3 protein
-,TRBV10-3,TRBD1,TRBJ1-2,TGTGCCATCAGGACCCCCGGGGACAGAGAAAGTACCTTC,CAIRTPGDRESTF
few,TRBV5-1,TRBD1,TRBJ1-2,TGCGCCAGCGGGACAGGGGGTACCTATGGCTACACCTTC,CASGTGGTYGYTF
-,TRBV5-4,-,TRBJ1-1,TGTGCCAGCAGCTTGGAAGACGTGGGACAAGGAGCTTTCTTT,CASSLEDVGQGAFF
-,TRBV7-6,-,TRBJ2-3,TGTGCCAGCAGCTTAGGGCACCCTCTTAGCACAGATACGCAGTATTTT,CASSLGHPLSTDTQYF
-,TRBV30,-,TRBJ2-3,TGTGCCTGGAGTGTCTCTGCAGATACGCAGTATTTT,CAWSVSADTQYF
-,TRBV19,TRBD1,TRBJ1-6,TGTGCCAGTAGTATCGGGACAGCACTGGGACCCCTCCACTTT,CASSIGTALGPLHF
-,TRBV4-1,TRBD1,TRBJ2-3,TGCGCCAGCAGCTATGGGAGCAGTGGACAGGGCGGTAGAGATACGCAGTATTTT,CASSYGSSGQGGRDTQYF
-,TRBV9,TRBD2,TRBJ2-3,TGTGCCAGCAGCAAAACTAGCGGGGGCGGTATAAAGCAGTATTTT,CASSKTSGGGIKQYF
-,TRBV5-4,-,TRBJ2-7,TGTGCCAGCAGCGAAACCGGGGCCTACGAGCAGTACTTC,CASSETGAYEQYF
-,TRBV30,TRBD2,TRBJ2-1,TGTGCCTGGACTAGCGGGACGAACCGAAATGAGCAGTTCTTC,CAWTSGTNRNEQFF
few,TRBV5-1,TRBD2,TRBJ2-7,TGCGCCAGCAGCTTGGGAGCTAGCCCACTAGCGGGGACGGAGGAGCAGTACTTC,CASSLGASPLAGTEEQYF
-,TRBV5-1,-,TRBJ2-5,TGCGCCAGCAGCCGGCAACCAAAAGAGACCCAGTACTTC,CASSRQPKETQYF
-,TRBV6-5,TRBD1,TRBJ1-6,TGTGCCAGCAGTACCGACAGGGTTGGGTCACCCCTCCACTTT,CASSTDRVGSPLHF
once,TRBV19,-,TRBJ1-5,TGTGCCAGTAGTATAGGTAGGGGGAGCAATCAGCCCCAGCATTTT,CASSIGRGSNQPQHF
-,TRBV18,TRBD2,TRBJ2-1,TGTGCCAGCTCACCCTCGTCTAGCGGGAGGGCTAATGAGCAGTTCTTC,CASSPSSSGRANEQFF